One sample yielded the 8 T cell receptor beta chains listed below, sequenced in a study of OX40 agonist ivuxolimab in advanced cancers. Using immunoSEQ multiplex PCR, the repertoire was profiled, and TCRdb retains in-frame clones only, with some absent. The table lists tens of thousands of clones, roughly 89% of them singletons. The sample in question was CD4+ or CD8+ T cells sorted from blood, obtained in a trial of the OX40 agonist ivuxolimab. These TCRs come from an adult with an advanced solid tumor such as melanoma, head and neck, liver or kidney cancer.

Relative to its sample, this clone is medium-sized. The CDR3: CASSPPSGLTDTQYF. The CDR3 DNA is TGTGCCAGCAGTCCACCTAGCGGTCTCACAGATACGCAGTATTTT. The gene calls are TRBV28 and TRBJ2-3; TRBD2 agrees at 7 bases. There are 15 residues in the CDR3. V shed 5 bases and J 2 bases; nucleotides not matched to a gene: 7. The germline V gene has CDR1 MDHEN and CDR2 SYDVKM. Full variable domain (remainder filled in from reference TRBV28 and TRBJ2-3): DVKVTQSSRYLVKRTGEKVFLECVQDMDHENMFWYRQDPGLGLRLIYFSYDVKMKEKGDIPEGYSVSREKKERFSLILESASTNQTSMYLCASSPPSGLTDTQYFGPGTRLTVL.

About this clone itself: A junction boundary mismatches the germline segment, possibly from a read error. J is TRBJ2-1 and V is TRBV2; tentatively, D is TRBD1 or TRBD2 (5 bases each). CDR3 length equals 11 residues. Germline loops: CDR1 SNHLY, CDR2 FYNNEI. For the CDR3, the DNA is TGTGCCAGCAGTGCCGGGACGGGACGTGTCTTC. This gives the protein CASSAGTGRVF.

The V and J genes are TRBV7-8 and TRBJ2-1; possibly TRBD2 for D (6 bases). From germline, CDR1 is SGHVS and CDR2 FQNEAQ. V was trimmed by 0 bases and J by 0 bases, leaving 9 bases between them. CDR3 length: 16 amino acids. The CDR3 region is CASSLAAGSSYNEQFF. The CDR3 region has the DNA TGTGCCAGCAGCTTAGCGGCGGGAAGCTCCTACAATGAGCAGTTCTTC. The full variable domain, with the rest looked up from reference TRBV7-8 and TRBJ2-1, is GAGVSQSPRYKVAKRGQDVALRCDPISGHVSLFWYQQALGQGPEFLTYFQNEAQLDKSGLPSDRFFAERPEGSVSTLKIQRTQQEDSAVYLCASSLAAGSSYNEQFFGPGTRLTVL.

This clone was observed a single time. This chain connects TRBV6-4 to TRBJ2-1, with D hard to call. There are 13 residues in the CDR3. Germline assignment: CDR1 MRHNA and CDR2 SNTAGT. V was pared by 6 bases and J by 7 bases, with 13 bases between. The CDR3 is CASSLSSENEQFF. The CDR3 nucleotides read TGTGCCAGCAGCCTTAGCAGTGAAAATGAGCAGTTCTTC.

The rearrangement uses TRBV4-1 and TRBJ2-7; weak D call: TRBD1 (5 bases). CDR1 is MGHRA, CDR2 YSYEKL, per germline. This CDR3 has 15 amino acids. The germline V and J ends were trimmed by 4 bases and 5 bases, with 18 bases remaining between them. CDR3 residues: CASSPTSRVLDEQYF. Written as DNA, the CDR3 is TGCGCCAGCAGCCCAACCAGCAGGGTTCTGGACGAGCAGTACTTC.

This chain joins TRBV6-6 and TRBJ1-1, with a weak D call TRBD1 (5 bases). The CDR3 has 14 amino acids. Deletions cut 6 bases from V and 1 base from J, with 12 bases between. Germline CDR1 reads MNHNY; CDR2 reads SVGAGI (reference sequence). The CDR3 DNA reads TGTGCCAGCAGCCCAAGGGACCGGAACACTGAAGCTTTCTTT. The encoded protein is CASSPRDRNTEAFF.

The table lists this clone with a few counts. The gene calls are TRBV5-1 and TRBJ2-2, with D unresolved. Germline V gives CDR1 SGHRS, CDR2 YFSETQ. This CDR3 spans 17 amino acids. Trimming took 0 bases from V and 5 from J, leaving 17 bases between them. CDR3 in DNA: TGCGCCAGCAGCTTGGGGCATGGCCCTTTGAGGACCGGGGAGCTGTTTTTT. Translating it yields CASSLGHGPLRTGELFF.

J is TRBJ1-5 and V is TRBV27; 8 nucleotides match TRBD1. V gave up 6 bases and J gave up 7 bases; unmatched junction bases: 8. The CDR3 is 14 amino acids. Germline V gene sequence: CDR1 MNHEY, CDR2 SMNVEV (reference sequence). The CDR3 nucleotides read TGTGCCAGCAGACCAGGGGGCTCGGGGCAGCCCCAGCATTTT. Protein sequence: CASRPGGSGQPQHF.